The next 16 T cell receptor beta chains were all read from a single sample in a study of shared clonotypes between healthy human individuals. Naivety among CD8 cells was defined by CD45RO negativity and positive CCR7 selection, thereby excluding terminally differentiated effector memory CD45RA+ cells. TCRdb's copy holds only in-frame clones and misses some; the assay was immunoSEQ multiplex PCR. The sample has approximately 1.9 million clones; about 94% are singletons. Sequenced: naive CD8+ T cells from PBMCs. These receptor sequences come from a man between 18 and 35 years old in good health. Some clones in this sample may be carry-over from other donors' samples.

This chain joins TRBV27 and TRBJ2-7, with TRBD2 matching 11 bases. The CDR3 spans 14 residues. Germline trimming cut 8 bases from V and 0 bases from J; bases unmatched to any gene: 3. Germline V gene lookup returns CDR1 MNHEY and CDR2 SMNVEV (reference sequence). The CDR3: CASGLAGGSYEQYF. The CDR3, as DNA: TGTGCCAGCGGCCTAGCGGGAGGCTCCTACGAGCAGTACTTC.

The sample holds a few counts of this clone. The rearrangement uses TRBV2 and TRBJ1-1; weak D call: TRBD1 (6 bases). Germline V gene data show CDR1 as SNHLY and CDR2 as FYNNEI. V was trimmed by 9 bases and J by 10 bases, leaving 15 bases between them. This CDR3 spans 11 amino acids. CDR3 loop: CASVRGTLAFF. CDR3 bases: TGTGCCAGTGTTAGGGGGACGCTAGCTTTCTTT.

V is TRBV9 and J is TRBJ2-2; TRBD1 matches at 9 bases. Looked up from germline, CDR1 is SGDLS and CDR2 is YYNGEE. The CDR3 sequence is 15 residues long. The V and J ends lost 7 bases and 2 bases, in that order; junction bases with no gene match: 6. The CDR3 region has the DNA TGTGCCAGCGGACTACAGGGGGCTAACACCGGGGAGCTGTTTTTT. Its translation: CASGLQGANTGELFF. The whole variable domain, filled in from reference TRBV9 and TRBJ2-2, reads DSGVTQTPKHLITATGQRVTLRCSPRSGDLSVYWYQQSLDQGLQFLIQYYNGEERAKGNILERFSAQQFPDLHSELNLSSLELGDSALYFCASGLQGANTGELFFGEGSRLTVL.

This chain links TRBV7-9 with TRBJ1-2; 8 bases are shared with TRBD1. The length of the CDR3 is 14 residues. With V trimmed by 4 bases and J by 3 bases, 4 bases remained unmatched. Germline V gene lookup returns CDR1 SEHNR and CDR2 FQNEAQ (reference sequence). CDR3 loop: CASSSQGAYYGYTF. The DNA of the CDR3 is TGTGCCAGCAGCTCCCAGGGGGCGTACTATGGCTACACCTTC.

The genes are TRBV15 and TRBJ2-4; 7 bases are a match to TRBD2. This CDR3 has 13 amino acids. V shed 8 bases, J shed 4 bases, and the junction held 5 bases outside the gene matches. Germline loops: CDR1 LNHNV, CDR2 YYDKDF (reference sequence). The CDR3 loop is CATGLGGKNIQYF. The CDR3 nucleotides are TGTGCCACCGGACTGGGGGGGAAAAACATTCAGTACTTC.

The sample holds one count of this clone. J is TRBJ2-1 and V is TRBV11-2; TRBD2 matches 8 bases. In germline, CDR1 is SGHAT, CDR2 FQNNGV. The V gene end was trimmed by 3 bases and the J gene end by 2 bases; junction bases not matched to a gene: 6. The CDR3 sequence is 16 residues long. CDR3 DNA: TGTGCCAGCAGCTTTTCTAGCGGGCAGACCTACAATGAGCAGTTCTTC. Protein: CASSFSSGQTYNEQFF.

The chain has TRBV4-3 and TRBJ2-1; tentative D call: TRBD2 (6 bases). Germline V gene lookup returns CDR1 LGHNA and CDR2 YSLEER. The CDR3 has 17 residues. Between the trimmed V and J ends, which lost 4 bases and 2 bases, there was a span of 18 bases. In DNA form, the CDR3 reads TGCGCCAGCAGCCCCACCCCGGGACTCTACGCCTACAATGAGCAGTTCTTC. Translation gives CASSPTPGLYAYNEQFF.

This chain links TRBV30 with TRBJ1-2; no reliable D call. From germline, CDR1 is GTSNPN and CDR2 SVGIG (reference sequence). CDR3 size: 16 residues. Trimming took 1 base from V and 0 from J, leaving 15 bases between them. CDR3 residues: CAWSAFEDPANYGYTF. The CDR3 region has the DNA TGTGCCTGGAGTGCCTTTGAGGACCCAGCTAACTATGGCTACACCTTC.

CDR3 amino acids: CASSQGASGSSYNEQFF. CDR3 sequence (DNA): TGTGCCAGCAGCCAAGGGGCTAGCGGGAGCTCCTACAATGAGCAGTTCTTC. The V and J genes are TRBV4-2 and TRBJ2-1; TRBD2 aligns across 10 bases. Germline CDR1 reads LGHNA; CDR2 reads YNFKEQ. Trimming removed 1 base from V and 0 bases from J; junction bases left unmatched: 3. There are 17 residues in the CDR3.

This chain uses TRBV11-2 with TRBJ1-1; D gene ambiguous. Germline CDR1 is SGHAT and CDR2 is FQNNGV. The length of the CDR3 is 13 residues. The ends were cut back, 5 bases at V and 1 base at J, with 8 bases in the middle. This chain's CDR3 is CASSPAGNTEAFF. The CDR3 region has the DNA TGTGCCAGCAGCCCGGCGGGGAACACTGAAGCTTTCTTT. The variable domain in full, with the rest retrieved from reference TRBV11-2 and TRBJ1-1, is EAGVAQSPRYKIIEKRQSVAFWCNPISGHATLYWYQQILGQGPKLLIQFQNNGVVDDSQLPKDRFSAERLKGVDSTLKIQPAKLEDSAVYLCASSPAGNTEAFFGQGTRLTVV.

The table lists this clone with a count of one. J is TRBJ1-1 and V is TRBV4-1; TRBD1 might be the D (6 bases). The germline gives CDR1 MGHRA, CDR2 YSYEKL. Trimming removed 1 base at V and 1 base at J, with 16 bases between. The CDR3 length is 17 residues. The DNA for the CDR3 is TGCGCCAGCAGCCAAGTTACAGGGCTTTTATGGAACACTGAAGCTTTCTTT. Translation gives CASSQVTGLLWNTEAFF.

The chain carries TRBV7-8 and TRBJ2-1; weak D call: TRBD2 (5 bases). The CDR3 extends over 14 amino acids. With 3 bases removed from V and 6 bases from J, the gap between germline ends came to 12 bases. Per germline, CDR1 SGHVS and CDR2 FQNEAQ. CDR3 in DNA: TGTGCCAGCAGCTTCCGGGGTGGCGGCAATGAGCAGTTCTTC. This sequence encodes CASSFRGGGNEQFF.

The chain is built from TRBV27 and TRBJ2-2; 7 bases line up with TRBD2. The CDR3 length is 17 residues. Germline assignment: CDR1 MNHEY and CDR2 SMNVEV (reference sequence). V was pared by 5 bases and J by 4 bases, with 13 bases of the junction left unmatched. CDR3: CASSPLGSSGSTGELFF. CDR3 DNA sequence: TGTGCCAGCAGTCCTCTAGGGTCTAGCGGATCCACCGGGGAGCTGTTTTTT.

CDR3 residues: CASSIPSGNTEAFF. The CDR3 nucleotides read TGTGCCAGTAGTATTCCGAGCGGGAACACTGAAGCTTTCTTT. V and J are TRBV19 and TRBJ1-1; the D is unclear. V was pared by 3 bases and J by 1 base, with 9 bases between. In germline, CDR1 is LNHDA, CDR2 SQIVND (reference sequence). The CDR3 consists of 14 residues.

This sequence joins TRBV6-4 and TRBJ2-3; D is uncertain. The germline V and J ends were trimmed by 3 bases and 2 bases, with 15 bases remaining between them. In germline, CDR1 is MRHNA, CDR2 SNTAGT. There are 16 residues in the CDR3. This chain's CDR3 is CASSEGRRANTDTQYF. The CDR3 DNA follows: TGTGCCAGCAGTGAGGGTCGCCGGGCTAACACAGATACGCAGTATTTT.

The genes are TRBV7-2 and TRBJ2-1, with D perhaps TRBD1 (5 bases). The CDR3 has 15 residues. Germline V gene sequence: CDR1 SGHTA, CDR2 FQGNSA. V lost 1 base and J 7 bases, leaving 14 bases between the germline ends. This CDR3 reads CASSLVGQGGNEQFF. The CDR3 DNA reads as TGTGCCAGCAGCTTAGTTGGGCAGGGTGGGAATGAGCAGTTCTTC. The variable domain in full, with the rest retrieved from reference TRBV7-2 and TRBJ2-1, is GAGVSQSPSNKVTEKGKDVELRCDPISGHTALYWYRQSLGQGLEFLIYFQGNSAPDKSGLPSDRFSAERTGGSVSTLTIQRTQQEDSAVYLCASSLVGQGGNEQFFGPGTRLTVL.